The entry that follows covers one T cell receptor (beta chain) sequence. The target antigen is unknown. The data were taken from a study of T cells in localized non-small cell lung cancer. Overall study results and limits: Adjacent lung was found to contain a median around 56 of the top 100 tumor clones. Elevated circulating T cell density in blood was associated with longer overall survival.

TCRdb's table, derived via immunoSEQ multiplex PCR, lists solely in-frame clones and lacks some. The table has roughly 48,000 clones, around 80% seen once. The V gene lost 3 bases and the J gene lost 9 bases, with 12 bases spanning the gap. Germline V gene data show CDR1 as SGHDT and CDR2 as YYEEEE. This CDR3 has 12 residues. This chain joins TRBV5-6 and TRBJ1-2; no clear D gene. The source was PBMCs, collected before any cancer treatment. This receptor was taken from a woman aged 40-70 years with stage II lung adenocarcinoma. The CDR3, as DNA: TGTGCCAGCAGCTCATCGGACCGAAGCTACACCTTC. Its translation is CASSSSDRSYTF.